Below are 10 T cell receptor beta chains sequenced from a single sample in a study of blood T cell repertoires in COVID-19. The repertoire was sequenced with immunoSEQ multiplex PCR; TCRdb's copy has only in-frame clones and lacks some. The sample contains some 70,000 clones, roughly nine tenths of which appear only once. Sequencing input: peripheral blood. These receptors came from a man aged 45 to 65 with active COVID-19.

The J gene is TRBJ2-4, the V gene TRBV6-2 or TRBV6-3, with 10 bases that match TRBD2. CDR3 length: 15 residues. Germline assignment: CDR1 MNHEY and CDR2 SVGEGT. V gave up 2 bases and J gave up 6 bases; unmatched junction bases: 4. CDR3 coding DNA: TGTGCCAGCAGTTACGAGCGGGGGGGCGGAAACATTCAGTACTTC. It codes for CASSYERGGGNIQYF.

The chain employs TRBV3-1 (or the pseudogene TRBV3-2) and TRBJ2-7; the D gene is possibly TRBD2 (7 bases). The germline V gene has CDR1 LGHDT and CDR2 YNNKEL (reference sequence). This CDR3 is built from 15 residues. Trimming pared 4 bases from V and 4 bases from J, leaving 17 bases between. The CDR3 DNA follows: TGTGCCAGCAGCCCAGGGGAGGGGGGGTGGTACGAGCAGTACTTC. Translation gives CASSPGEGGWYEQYF.

Notes on this clone: The sample contains more than one DNA sequence encoding this CDR3. The chain recombines TRBV2 with TRBJ2-3, with 9 bases fitting TRBD2. Germline assignment: CDR1 SNHLY and CDR2 FYNNEI. The J segment lost 0 bases and the V segment lost 10 bases, leaving 5 bases of the junction unmatched. This CDR3 has 14 amino acids. The CDR3 bases are TGTGCCACCGGGAGCGGGGGGAGCACAGATACGCAGTATTTT. Translating gives CATGSGGSTDTQYF.

The rearrangement links TRBV6-5 to TRBJ2-7, with 9 bases fitting TRBD2. This CDR3 region has 16 residues. Per the germline V gene, CDR1 is MNHEY and CDR2 is SVGAGI. V shed 0 bases and J 6 bases; nucleotides not matched to a gene: 9. In nucleotides, the CDR3 is TGTGCCAGCAGTTACTCGAGGAGGCGGGGGGGGTCCGAGCAGTACTTC. This gives the protein CASSYSRRRGGSEQYF.

This chain links TRBV5-1 with TRBJ2-7, with D tentatively TRBD1 (5 bases). Germline V lookup: CDR1 SGHRS, CDR2 YFSETQ. Trimming left V 4 bases short and J 5 bases short, with 10 bases between. The CDR3 sequence is 12 residues long. The CDR3 loop is CASSPDRHEQYF. Here the CDR3 DNA reads TGCGCCAGCAGCCCTGACAGACACGAGCAGTACTTC.

The V gene is TRBV5-4, the J gene TRBJ1-3; D call uncertain. This CDR3 comprises 17 residues. V lost 0 bases, J lost 0 bases, and 13 bases lay in between. Germline V lookup: CDR1 SGHNT, CDR2 YYREEE (reference sequence). CDR3 nucleotide sequence: TGTGCCAGCAGCTTGGGTGGGCAGTTACACTCTGGAAACACCATATATTTT. Its protein product is CASSLGGQLHSGNTIYF.

This rearrangement joins TRBV28 to TRBJ2-3; TRBD2 might be the D (6 bases). CDR1 is MDHEN, CDR2 SYDVKM, per germline. The CDR3 runs 14 residues. Trimming took 6 bases from V and 2 from J, leaving 12 bases between them. Here the CDR3 reads CASRGGRYTDTQYF. The CDR3 DNA sequence: TGTGCCAGCAGGGGAGGACGGTACACAGATACGCAGTATTTT.

The chain recombines TRBV9 with TRBJ2-7, with 8 nucleotides matching TRBD2. The CDR3 runs to 15 residues. The germline CDR1 and CDR2 sequences are SGDLS and YYNGEE. J lost 2 bases, V lost 5 bases, and 9 bases had no gene match. The CDR3 loop is CASSVGGGTPYEQYF. The CDR3 coding sequence is TGTGCCAGCAGTGTCGGCGGGGGGACTCCCTACGAGCAGTACTTC.

This clone was seen only a few times. This sequence joins TRBV5-1 and TRBJ2-3, with D possibly matching TRBD2 (5 bases). The CDR3 runs to 13 residues. V was trimmed by 0 bases and J by 5 bases, leaving 7 bases between them. Germline-derived CDR1 and CDR2 are SGHRS and YFSETQ. CDR3 sequence reads: CASSLEEEDTQYF. Written as DNA, the CDR3 is TGCGCCAGCAGCTTGGAGGAGGAAGATACGCAGTATTTT.

V gene TRBV5-4 combines with J gene TRBJ2-1, with D perhaps matching TRBD2 (6 bases). CDR1 SGHNT and CDR2 YYREEE come from the germline V gene (reference sequence). The CDR3 runs 15 residues. V gave up 2 bases and J gave up 1 base, with 10 bases separating them. The CDR3 DNA follows: TGTGCCAGCAGCTTCTTCGGGGGATCCTACAATGAGCAGTTCTTC. Its protein is CASSFFGGSYNEQFF.